The clone carrying this TCR beta chain was detected many times. Antigen: not known. The data were taken from a study of neurological immune-mediated disorders. Broader study findings: HTLV-1-associated myelopathy had the most TCR clonal expansion, whereas multiple sclerosis had the least (lower than in healthy controls).

The cDNA was generated through 5'RACE incorporating 10-nucleotide random UMIs. TCRdb passed the 5' RACE reads through MiXCR, listing each CDR3 protein once. The table records tens of thousands of distinct CDR3 sequences, 4% of them present only once. The sample taken for sequencing was CD4+ T cells from blood. The sequence was obtained from a woman in her forties with multiple sclerosis.

The chain's CDR3 is CASGQSNQPQHF. CDR3 nucleotide sequence: TGTGCCAGCGGACAGAGCAATCAGCCCCAGCATTTT. The chain employs TRBV9 and TRBJ1-5; weak D call: TRBD1 (6 bases). This CDR3 contains 12 residues. Germline lookup yields CDR1 SGDLS and CDR2 YYNGEE. V was cut by 7 bases and J by 1 base, with 6 bases left in between.